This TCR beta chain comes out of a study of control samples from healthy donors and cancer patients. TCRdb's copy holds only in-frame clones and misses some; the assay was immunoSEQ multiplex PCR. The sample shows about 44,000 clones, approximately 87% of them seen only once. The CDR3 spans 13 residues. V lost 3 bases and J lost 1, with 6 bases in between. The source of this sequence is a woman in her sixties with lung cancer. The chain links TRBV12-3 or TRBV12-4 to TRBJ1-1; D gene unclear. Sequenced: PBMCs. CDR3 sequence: CASSFSGNTEAFF. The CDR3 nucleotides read TGTGCCAGCAGTTTCTCCGGGAACACTGAAGCTTTCTTT.